These 23 T cell receptor beta chains originate from one sample sequenced in a study of technical replicates of blood from a few donors. Generated by immunoSEQ multiplex PCR, the TCRdb table keeps only in-frame clones and is missing some. The table lists 65,000 to 75,000 clones, approximately 83% of them singletons, with about 5% in the top ten. Material for sequencing was PBMCs. The source of these receptors is a human donor in good health. Some clones in this sample may be carry-over from other donors' samples.

The rearrangement uses TRBV2 and TRBJ2-2; no clear D gene. The CDR3 contains 16 residues. Germline lookup yields CDR1 SNHLY and CDR2 FYNNEI. V was shortened by 5 bases and J by 1 base, with 14 bases between the two germline ends. The CDR3 region is CASSHSRVLNTGELFF. CDR3 coding DNA: TGTGCCAGCAGTCATTCCCGGGTCTTGAACACCGGGGAGCTGTTTTTT.

The genes are TRBV5-4 and TRBJ2-5; TRBD1 matches 7 bases. The J call is uncertain, as TRBJ2-7 better fits the DNA end. CDR1 SGHNT and CDR2 YYREEE come from the germline V gene (reference sequence). The CDR3 sequence is 15 residues long. CDR3 sequence reads: CASSLEGAGGHEQYF. The CDR3 DNA reads TGTGCCAGCAGCTTGGAGGGGGCAGGGGGACACGAGCAGTACTTC.

This clone appeared once. The V and J genes are TRBV29-1 and TRBJ1-1; 11 positions match TRBD1. The CDR3 sequence is 13 residues long. Germline lookup yields CDR1 SQVTM and CDR2 ANQGSEA. J gave up 7 bases and V 7 bases, and 8 bases lay outside the gene matches. The CDR3 DNA is TGCAGCGACGGACAGGGGGCGCCAGGTGAAGCTTTCTTT. It encodes CSDGQGAPGEAFF.

This sequence joins TRBV7-8 and TRBJ2-5; D uncertain. The germline V and J ends were trimmed by 5 bases and 4 bases, with 5 bases remaining between them. CDR3 length: 11 residues. The germline CDR1 and CDR2 sequences are SGHVS and FQNEAQ. The CDR3 reads CASSPRETQYF. In DNA, the CDR3 is TGTGCCAGCAGCCCTCGAGAGACCCAGTACTTC. The whole variable domain, remainder taken from reference TRBV7-8 and TRBJ2-5, is GAGVSQSPRYKVAKRGQDVALRCDPISGHVSLFWYQQALGQGPEFLTYFQNEAQLDKSGLPSDRFFAERPEGSVSTLKIQRTQQEDSAVYLCASSPRETQYFGPGTRLLVL.

The rearrangement uses TRBV9 and TRBJ2-1, with a weak D call TRBD2 (6 bases). Trimming took off 4 bases at V and 5 bases at J, with 16 bases between the two ends. The CDR3 extends over 15 amino acids. Germline V gene lookup returns CDR1 SGDLS and CDR2 YYNGEE. The CDR3 DNA follows: TGTGCCAGCAGCCCGGGGGTAGGTAAACACAATGAGCAGTTCTTC. The encoded protein is CASSPGVGKHNEQFF.

The chain has TRBV18 and TRBJ1-1; 8 positions agree with TRBD1. Germline assignment: CDR1 KGHSH and CDR2 LQKENI. V gave up 3 bases and J gave up 1 base; unmatched junction bases: 1. CDR3 size: 14 residues. The CDR3 region is CASSPGQGNTEAFF. DNA for the CDR3: TGTGCCAGCTCACCTGGACAGGGGAACACTGAAGCTTTCTTT.

The chain employs TRBV9 and TRBJ2-2, with TRBD2 matching 11 bases. J was trimmed by 0 bases and V by 0 bases; bases with no gene match: 4. Germline loops: CDR1 SGDLS, CDR2 YYNGEE. The CDR3 extends over 18 amino acids. The CDR3 here is CASSVVPSGGPNTGELFF. CDR3 in DNA: TGTGCCAGCAGCGTAGTACCTAGCGGGGGGCCGAACACCGGGGAGCTGTTTTTT.

The rearrangement links TRBV7-8 to TRBJ1-5; 9 nucleotides agree with TRBD1. The V gene end was trimmed by 5 bases and the J gene end by 9 bases; junction bases not matched to a gene: 8. Germline assignment: CDR1 SGHVS and CDR2 FQNEAQ. The CDR3 sequence is 14 residues long. The CDR3 is CASSNRDRAGPQHF. The CDR3, as DNA: TGTGCCAGCAGCAACAGGGACAGGGCCGGGCCCCAGCATTTT. The whole variable domain, filled in from reference TRBV7-8 and TRBJ1-5, reads GAGVSQSPRYKVAKRGQDVALRCDPISGHVSLFWYQQALGQGPEFLTYFQNEAQLDKSGLPSDRFFAERPEGSVSTLKIQRTQQEDSAVYLCASSNRDRAGPQHFGDGTRLSIL.

The V gene is TRBV6-1, the J gene TRBJ1-3; D remains ambiguous. CDR1 is MNHNS and CDR2 is SASEGT in the germline V gene. The V end lost 6 bases, the J end lost 3 bases, and 12 bases lay between the germline ends. The CDR3 loop spans 14 amino acids. The CDR3 DNA sequence: TGTGCCAGCAGACCTTCTACAGTTGGAAACACCATATATTTT. Its translation: CASRPSTVGNTIYF.

The chain is built from TRBV6-1 and TRBJ2-7, with D perhaps TRBD1 (5 bases). Germline CDR1 and CDR2: MNHNS and SASEGT. Deletions cut 3 bases from V and 2 bases from J, with 14 bases between. The CDR3 has 15 amino acids. CDR3: CASSDGQGMAYEQYF. CDR3 in DNA: TGTGCCAGCAGTGATGGGCAGGGCATGGCCTACGAGCAGTACTTC.

This chain uses TRBV4-3 with TRBJ1-4; the D is unclear. The CDR3 contains 15 residues. V was trimmed by 0 bases and J by 8 bases, leaving 13 bases between them. Germline assignment: CDR1 LGHNA and CDR2 YSLEER. The CDR3 region has the DNA TGCGCCAGCAGCCAAGAGGCGAGTGGGAGGGAAAAACTGTTTTTT. Translating gives CASSQEASGREKLFF.

The rearrangement links TRBV30 to TRBJ2-7, with a possible D match to TRBD1 (5 bases). The CDR3 has 14 amino acids. CDR1 and CDR2 from the germline V gene are GTSNPN and SVGIG (reference sequence). The V end lost 3 bases, the J end lost 0 bases, and 12 bases lay between the germline ends. The CDR3 DNA follows: TGTGCCTGGAGCGGCAGGGCCGGCTCCTACGAGCAGTACTTC. Its translation is CAWSGRAGSYEQYF.

The rearrangement uses TRBV10-3 and TRBJ2-7; D is perhaps TRBD2 (6 bases). CDR1 and CDR2 from the germline V gene are ENHRY and SYGVKD. The CDR3 has 13 residues. V gave up 11 bases and J gave up 2 bases, with 16 bases separating them. CDR3: CAARDGTTYEQYF. The CDR3 nucleotides are TGTGCCGCGCGGGACGGAACGACCTACGAGCAGTACTTC.

V usage is TRBV18 and J usage is TRBJ1-6, with 9 bases lining up with TRBD1. Germline V lookup: CDR1 KGHSH, CDR2 LQKENI. The V and J ends lost 6 bases and 8 bases, in that order; junction bases with no gene match: 5. The CDR3 is 14 residues long. DNA of the CDR3: TGTGCCAGCTCTTACAGGGGGCGTGATTCACCCCTCCACTTT. Protein product: CASSYRGRDSPLHF.

The V call is TRBV11-2, the J call TRBJ1-3, with D unresolved. CDR1 is SGHAT, CDR2 FQNNGV, per germline. The CDR3 spans 14 residues. V was pared by 6 bases and J by 0 bases, with 9 bases between. DNA of the CDR3: TGTGCCAGCAGGCCGGGAGGCTCTGGAAACACCATATATTTT. Translating gives CASRPGGSGNTIYF.

The chain is built from TRBV11-3 and TRBJ2-1, with 7 bases matching TRBD2. This CDR3 region has 16 residues. The ends lost 5 bases at V and 2 bases at J; junction bases unmatched: 9. Looked up from germline, CDR1 is SGHNT and CDR2 is YENEEA. Here the CDR3 reads CASSISGTNTYNEQFF. CDR3 sequence (DNA): TGTGCCAGCAGCATTTCCGGGACTAACACCTACAATGAGCAGTTCTTC.

Here the CDR3 DNA reads TGTGCCAGCAGCCGCCTTCCCGGCCGAGGCACCGGGGAGCTGTTTTTT. Residues: CASSRLPGRGTGELFF. V is TRBV11-2 and J is TRBJ2-2; D gene unclear. The CDR3 covers 16 residues. Germline-derived CDR1 and CDR2 are SGHAT and FQNNGV. V dropped 5 bases and J dropped 4 bases, with 17 bases sitting between them.

The rearrangement joins TRBV12-5 to TRBJ2-5; 10 nucleotides align to TRBD2. The CDR3 is 16 residues long. V was clipped by 6 bases and J by 2 bases; unmatched bases: 9. Per the germline V gene, CDR1 is LGHNT and CDR2 is FRNRAP. The CDR3 sequence is CASGIGTSDFQETQYF. Written as DNA, the CDR3 is TGTGCTAGTGGCATTGGGACTAGCGACTTTCAAGAGACCCAGTACTTC.

The table lists this clone with a few counts. V and J are TRBV13 and TRBJ1-1, with 7 nucleotides matching TRBD1. Looked up from germline, CDR1 is PRHDT and CDR2 is FYEKMQ (reference sequence). With 1 base clipped from V and 7 bases from J, the junction kept 9 bases outside the gene matches. The CDR3 sequence is 15 residues long. The CDR3 DNA reads as TGTGCCAGCAGCTTAGAAGGTGAGGGGGCTGGTGAAGCTTTCTTT. It translates to CASSLEGEGAGEAFF.

The V and J genes are TRBV5-1 and TRBJ2-3; possible D gene TRBD2, 7 bases. The CDR3 length is 14 residues. The germline V gene encodes CDR1 SGHRS and CDR2 YFSETQ. Trimming removed 5 bases from V and 4 bases from J, with 14 bases in between. The CDR3, as DNA: TGCGCCAGCAGGGCGGGGGCGAGAGCAGATACGCAGTATTTT. Translated: CASRAGARADTQYF.

The V and J genes are TRBV2 and TRBJ2-3; 7 bases map to TRBD1. Unmatched junction bases numbered 8, after V lost 9 bases and J lost 2 bases. CDR1 is SNHLY, CDR2 FYNNEI, per germline. The CDR3 contains 14 residues. The CDR3 DNA is TGTGCCAGGTACAGGGGAAAATCCACAGATACGCAGTATTTT. Its protein product is CARYRGKSTDTQYF.

The rearrangement uses TRBV7-9 and TRBJ1-2; D possibly corresponds to TRBD1 (6 bases). The CDR3 is 13 amino acids. CDR1 and CDR2 from the germline V gene are SEHNR and FQNEAQ (reference sequence). V shed 4 bases and J shed 6 bases, with 12 bases lying between them. The CDR3 sequence: CASSSPNRDGYTF. CDR3 DNA: TGTGCCAGCAGCTCCCCTAACAGGGATGGCTACACCTTC.

The rearrangement uses TRBV4-3 and TRBJ2-2; TRBD2 might be the D (6 bases). Germline V gene sequence: CDR1 LGHNA, CDR2 YSLEER. The CDR3 is made up of 15 amino acids. Trimming removed 8 bases from V and 2 bases from J, with 15 bases in between. CDR3 residues: CASGSGRGNTGELFF. Written as DNA, the CDR3 is TGCGCCAGCGGAAGTGGGCGGGGTAACACCGGGGAGCTGTTTTTT.